The entry that follows covers one T cell receptor (beta chain) sequence. As yet, its antigen is unknown. The data belong to a study of T cells in women clearing cervical HPV infection. Study-wide background: Controls' single incident HPV16 infection cleared within 12 months without precancer. Points from the study as a whole: Associations may precede or follow infection; HPV-specific or memory T cells were not isolated. Each sample's T-cell count was unknown, possibly confounding richness.

Assay used: immunoSEQ multiplex PCR; TCRdb lists only in-frame clones, some missing. The sample spans some 31,000 clones; the ten largest clones claim 2.5% to 3.5%. The receptor was isolated from a woman between 18 and 69 years old with a cervical HPV16 infection that either progressed to CIN3+ or cleared (not recorded which). Sequencing was performed on blood buffy coat.

CDR3 loop: CASSGHDGENYGYTF. The DNA read from the CDR3 is TGTGCCAGTAGTGGACACGACGGTGAGAACTATGGC. The chain employs TRBV19 and TRBJ1-2; a possible D gene is TRBD1 (5 bases). The CDR3 end is not reached by the read, which stops 3 residues before it; the germline J gene fills it in. V gave up 5 bases and J gave up 2 bases, with 15 bases separating them. The CDR3 loop spans 15 amino acids. Per the germline V gene, CDR1 is LNHDA and CDR2 is SQIVND (reference sequence).